The rows below give T cell receptor beta chains drawn from one sample of a study of blood T cell repertoires in COVID-19. Profiling relied on immunoSEQ multiplex PCR, and the TCRdb table lists in-frame clones only, not all of them. This table holds hundreds of thousands of clones, about 89% found once. The sample taken for sequencing was PBMCs or T cells enriched from blood (not recorded which). These receptors were collected from a woman between 18 and 29 years old who had recovered from COVID-19. CDR3s include the opening cysteine and the closing phenylalanine or tryptophan. The D gene is left open where the match is weak. Clone size appears in some rows only: once, few, many, or a class for an expanded clone.

J gene: TRBJ1-5; clone size: NA; V gene: TRBV6-1; D gene: NA; CDR3 DNA: TGTGCCAGCAGCGAAGGGGGAGTCGGACAGCCCCAGCATTTT; CDR3 protein: CASSEGGVGQPQHF
J gene: TRBJ2-4; clone size: NA; V gene: TRBV19; D gene: TRBD1; CDR3 DNA: TGTGCCAGTAGTATAGCACCGGGACAGGGGGCATACATTCAGTACTTC; CDR3 protein: CASSIAPGQGAYIQYF
J gene: TRBJ1-4; clone size: NA; V gene: TRBV7-6; D gene: TRBD1; CDR3 DNA: TGTGCCAGCAGCAACTATCGGGACAGCACAAATGAAAAACTGTTTTTT; CDR3 protein: CASSNYRDSTNEKLFF
J gene: TRBJ1-2; clone size: once; V gene: TRBV2; D gene: NA; CDR3 DNA: TGTGCCAGCAGCCGGGAAACTTTCTATGGCTACACCTTC; CDR3 protein: CASSRETFYGYTF
J gene: TRBJ2-1; clone size: NA; V gene: TRBV10-2; D gene: NA; CDR3 DNA: TGCGCCAGCAGTGTTCCGGACAGCCTGGCGAACAATGAGCAGTTCTTC; CDR3 protein: CASSVPDSLANNEQFF
J gene: TRBJ1-2; clone size: NA; V gene: TRBV27; D gene: TRBD1; CDR3 DNA: TGTGCCAGCAGTTCCTCGACAGGGGGACACTATGGCTACACCTTC; CDR3 protein: CASSSSTGGHYGYTF
J gene: TRBJ1-3; clone size: NA; V gene: TRBV5-1; D gene: TRBD1; CDR3 DNA: TGCGCCAGCAGCTTTGGGGGGACAGGGTCCGGAAACACCATATATTTT; CDR3 protein: CASSFGGTGSGNTIYF
J gene: TRBJ2-7; clone size: once; V gene: TRBV5-4; D gene: NA; CDR3 DNA: TGTGCCAGCAGCTTAGGGACACACGGCTACGAGCAGTACTTC; CDR3 protein: CASSLGTHGYEQYF
J gene: TRBJ1-1; clone size: NA; V gene: TRBV18; D gene: NA; CDR3 DNA: TGTGCCAGCTCACCTATACAGGGTTCGGGCACTGAAGCTTTCTTT; CDR3 protein: CASSPIQGSGTEAFF
J gene: TRBJ2-7; clone size: NA; V gene: TRBV6-5; D gene: TRBD1; CDR3 DNA: TGTGCCAGCTTGTACCCGGACAGGCTCTACGAGCAGTACTTC; CDR3 protein: CASLYPDRLYEQYF
J gene: TRBJ1-2; clone size: NA; V gene: TRBV28; D gene: NA; CDR3 DNA: TGTGCCAGCAGTTTAAAAGGTTTTCGGGTACTCGATGGCTACACCTTC; CDR3 protein: CASSLKGFRVLDGYTF
J gene: TRBJ1-2; clone size: NA; V gene: TRBV4-1; D gene: NA; CDR3 DNA: TGCGCCAGCAGCCAAGATCGGCCCCCAACAGTGTTTTATGGCTACACCTTC; CDR3 protein: CASSQDRPPTVFYGYTF
J gene: TRBJ2-3; clone size: NA; V gene: TRBV5-4; D gene: TRBD2; CDR3 DNA: TGTGCCAGCAGCCCTAGCGGGAGGGCCAAAGGAGATACGCAGTATTTT; CDR3 protein: CASSPSGRAKGDTQYF
J gene: TRBJ1-2; clone size: NA; V gene: TRBV5-1; D gene: TRBD1; CDR3 DNA: TGCGCAACAGGGGTGGGCTACACCTTC; CDR3 protein: CATGVGYTF
J gene: TRBJ2-5; clone size: NA; V gene: TRBV11-3; D gene: TRBD2; CDR3 DNA: TGTGCCAGCAGCTCTAGCGGGAGGGGGGGAGAGACCCAGTACTTC; CDR3 protein: CASSSSGRGGETQYF
J gene: TRBJ1-4; clone size: NA; V gene: TRBV3-1/TRBV3-2; D gene: TRBD1; CDR3 DNA: TGTGCCAGCAGTCCAACCAGGGGGAAGGGGACCCTCGGAGAAAAACTGTTTTTT; CDR3 protein: CASSPTRGKGTLGEKLFF
J gene: TRBJ2-3; clone size: NA; V gene: TRBV11-3; D gene: TRBD1; CDR3 DNA: TGTGCCAGCAGCCCAACCGGGACAGGGCGAGATACGCAGTATTTT; CDR3 protein: CASSPTGTGRDTQYF
J gene: TRBJ2-3; clone size: NA; V gene: TRBV4-1; D gene: NA; CDR3 DNA: TGCGCCAGCAGCCGTGAAACTTCTTGGGGGCCGGGCACAGATACGCAGTATTTT; CDR3 protein: CASSRETSWGPGTDTQYF
J gene: TRBJ2-1; clone size: NA; V gene: TRBV11-3; D gene: TRBD2; CDR3 DNA: TGTGCCAGCAGCATATCCGGGATCTCGGGGGGTGGTCAACAATTCTTC; CDR3 protein: CASSISGISGGGQQFF
J gene: TRBJ2-5; clone size: NA; V gene: TRBV19; D gene: TRBD2; CDR3 DNA: TGTGCCAGTAGTCCCGGGACTAGCAGGGAGACCCAGTACTTC; CDR3 protein: CASSPGTSRETQYF
J gene: TRBJ1-1; clone size: NA; V gene: TRBV2; D gene: NA; CDR3 DNA: TGTGCCAGTCTGAGGGGGGGCACTGAAGCTTTCTTT; CDR3 protein: CASLRGGTEAFF
J gene: TRBJ2-7; clone size: NA; V gene: TRBV6-4; D gene: NA; CDR3 DNA: TGTGCCAGCAGTGACTCTGGGGGCAGACAGTACTTC; CDR3 protein: CASSDSGGRQYF
J gene: TRBJ2-3; clone size: NA; V gene: TRBV29-1; D gene: NA; CDR3 DNA: TGCAGCGTTACAGACGGTCGGACAGATACGCAGTATTTT; CDR3 protein: CSVTDGRTDTQYF
J gene: TRBJ1-2; clone size: NA; V gene: TRBV7-3; D gene: TRBD1; CDR3 DNA: TGTGCCAGCAGTCGGGACAGCACTAACTATGGCTACACCTTC; CDR3 protein: CASSRDSTNYGYTF
J gene: TRBJ1-4; clone size: NA; V gene: TRBV18; D gene: NA; CDR3 DNA: TGTGCCAGCTCACCGCGACAGGATAATGAAAAACTGTTTTTT; CDR3 protein: CASSPRQDNEKLFF
J gene: TRBJ1-1; clone size: NA; V gene: TRBV14; D gene: NA; CDR3 DNA: TGTGCCAGCAGCAAAGTCCGGGGGATAAAGACTGAAGCTTTCTTT; CDR3 protein: CASSKVRGIKTEAFF
J gene: TRBJ2-5; clone size: NA; V gene: TRBV4-1; D gene: NA; CDR3 DNA: TGCGCCAGCAGCCAACTTAGGAGTGAGACCCAGTACTTC; CDR3 protein: CASSQLRSETQYF
J gene: TRBJ1-3; clone size: NA; V gene: TRBV9; D gene: TRBD1; CDR3 DNA: TGTGCCAGCAGCTTTGGACAGGGTCGTAGAAACACCATATATTTT; CDR3 protein: CASSFGQGRRNTIYF
J gene: TRBJ1-4; clone size: NA; V gene: TRBV6-5; D gene: NA; CDR3 DNA: TGTGCCAGCAACAGAAATGAAAAACTGTTTTTT; CDR3 protein: CASNRNEKLFF
J gene: TRBJ2-5; clone size: NA; V gene: TRBV14; D gene: NA; CDR3 DNA: TGTGCCAGCAGCGGGGGCCTCGTTGAGACCCAGTACTTC; CDR3 protein: CASSGGLVETQYF
J gene: TRBJ2-3; clone size: NA; V gene: TRBV2; D gene: NA; CDR3 DNA: TGTGCCAGCAGAGTAGCGGAGCCCACAGATACGCAGTATTTT; CDR3 protein: CASRVAEPTDTQYF
J gene: TRBJ1-4; clone size: NA; V gene: TRBV25-1; D gene: NA; CDR3 DNA: TGTGCCAGCCAGGGTGGTTTAGCTAATGAAAAACTGTTTTTT; CDR3 protein: CASQGGLANEKLFF
J gene: TRBJ1-1; clone size: NA; V gene: TRBV2; D gene: NA; CDR3 DNA: TGTGCCAGCAGTGAAGCGCGGAACTCTGAAGCTTTCTTT; CDR3 protein: CASSEARNSEAFF
J gene: TRBJ1-6; clone size: NA; V gene: TRBV11-2; D gene: NA; CDR3 DNA: TGTGCCAGCAGCAAAGGTGTATGGAACGCGGATGATCCCCTCCACTTT; CDR3 protein: CASSKGVWNADDPLHF
J gene: TRBJ1-5; clone size: NA; V gene: TRBV2; D gene: NA; CDR3 DNA: TGTGCCACCCGCGACGGAGGAAACAATCAGCCCCAGCATTTT; CDR3 protein: CATRDGGNNQPQHF
J gene: TRBJ1-1; clone size: NA; V gene: TRBV19; D gene: TRBD1; CDR3 DNA: TGTGCCAGTAGTATAGACGGGACAGCTTACACTGAAGCTTTCTTT; CDR3 protein: CASSIDGTAYTEAFF
J gene: TRBJ2-1; clone size: NA; V gene: TRBV20-1; D gene: NA; CDR3 DNA: TGCAGTGCTAGTATTGGAGGGGAATTGAATGAGCAGTTCTTC; CDR3 protein: CSASIGGELNEQFF
J gene: TRBJ2-7; clone size: NA; V gene: TRBV18; D gene: NA; CDR3 DNA: TGTGCCAGCTCACCAACGGACTCAATGACCCTAGGCGAGCAGTACTTC; CDR3 protein: CASSPTDSMTLGEQYF
J gene: TRBJ2-5; clone size: NA; V gene: TRBV28; D gene: TRBD2; CDR3 DNA: TGTGCCAGCGGAGCGGGGGGGCCAGAGACCCAGTACTTC; CDR3 protein: CASGAGGPETQYF
J gene: TRBJ1-1; clone size: NA; V gene: TRBV5-4; D gene: NA; CDR3 DNA: TGTGCCAGCAGCTTTTGGGGGGGTTTGGAATATTTCTTT; CDR3 protein: CASSFWGGLEYFF
J gene: TRBJ1-2; clone size: few; V gene: TRBV19; D gene: NA; CDR3 DNA: TGTGCCAGTAGGGACAGAAGCCTCTATGGCTACACCTTC; CDR3 protein: CASRDRSLYGYTF
J gene: TRBJ1-1; clone size: NA; V gene: TRBV29-1; D gene: TRBD1; CDR3 DNA: TGCAGCGTGACAACCGGGACAGGGGGCGGTGAAGCTTTCTTT; CDR3 protein: CSVTTGTGGGEAFF
J gene: TRBJ1-3; clone size: NA; V gene: TRBV9; D gene: NA; CDR3 DNA: TGTGCCAGCAGCGGGGGGGAGTTGGCAGGGACTGGAAACACCATATATTTT; CDR3 protein: CASSGGELAGTGNTIYF
J gene: TRBJ2-1; clone size: many; V gene: TRBV11-2; D gene: NA; CDR3 DNA: TGTGCCAGCAGCTTAAGACAGTACGCTGAGCAGTTCTTC; CDR3 protein: CASSLRQYAEQFF
J gene: TRBJ2-1; clone size: NA; V gene: TRBV24-1; D gene: NA; CDR3 DNA: TGTGCCACCAGTGTCAGCTACAATGAGCAGTTCTTC; CDR3 protein: CATSVSYNEQFF
J gene: TRBJ2-1; clone size: once; V gene: TRBV27; D gene: TRBD1; CDR3 DNA: TGTGCCAGCAGTTCGTGGGGACAGAGCGGTTACAATGAGCAGTTCTTC; CDR3 protein: CASSSWGQSGYNEQFF
J gene: TRBJ2-2; clone size: NA; V gene: TRBV7-3; D gene: TRBD2; CDR3 DNA: TGTGCCAGCAGCCCCTGGGGGGGAGGAACCGGGGAGCTGTTTTTT; CDR3 protein: CASSPWGGGTGELFF
J gene: TRBJ2-4; clone size: NA; V gene: TRBV20-1; D gene: TRBD1; CDR3 DNA: TGCAGTGCTACTGACATAGACAGGGACCTAAAGCAAGCCAAAAACATTCAGTACTTC; CDR3 protein: CSATDIDRDLKQAKNIQYF
J gene: TRBJ1-2; clone size: NA; V gene: TRBV19; D gene: TRBD1; CDR3 DNA: TGTGCCAGTAGTGACAAAGGGACAGTCTATGGCTACACCTTC; CDR3 protein: CASSDKGTVYGYTF
J gene: TRBJ1-2; clone size: NA; V gene: TRBV11-2; D gene: NA; CDR3 DNA: TGTGCCAGCAGCTTAGATCGGGGGGACCGCTCCTATGGCTACACCTTC; CDR3 protein: CASSLDRGDRSYGYTF
J gene: TRBJ1-4; clone size: NA; V gene: TRBV18; D gene: TRBD1; CDR3 DNA: TGTGCCAGCTCTCGATTACGAGGGGGCATTAATGAAAAACTGTTTTTT; CDR3 protein: CASSRLRGGINEKLFF
J gene: TRBJ2-5; clone size: NA; V gene: TRBV7-8; D gene: NA; CDR3 DNA: TGTGCCAGCAGCCGTGAGGTGTCGGTAGAGACCCAGTACTTC; CDR3 protein: CASSREVSVETQYF